This TCR beta chain was captured by sequencing in a study of cytomegalovirus exposure and HLA in healthy donors. General study results and limits: Highly shared sequence variants in one cluster were likely a sequencing artifact. TCR beta sequences reportedly predicted most subjects' HLA-A and HLA-B alleles accurately. As a later analysis showed, a missense DCLRE1C variant was linked to trimming of TCR beta V- and J-genes.

To note about this clone: Its specificity is unknown.

Primers: 60 Vbeta forward and 13 Jbeta reverse. In the original workflow: Approximately 12 million of the roughly 80 million unique TCR beta chains counted in a later analysis were shared. Clones were sequenced by immunoSEQ multiplex PCR, and TCRdb holds only the in-frame ones, with some missing. V and J calls and clone size follow that table, whereas D and trimming were derived from the DNA. Of about 150,000 clones listed, 80% to 85% were seen once; the top ten hold less than 2%. The sequence was collected from a man aged 18 to 35 in good health and CMV-seronegative. Material for sequencing was PBMCs.

The CDR3 here is CASSCSVLRHFYEQYF. For the CDR3, the DNA is TGTGCCAGCAGCTGTTCCGTACTTCGACACTTCTACGAGCAGTACTTC. V and J are TRBV28 and TRBJ2-7; D remains ambiguous. There are 16 residues in the CDR3. Trimming cost V 6 bases and J 3 bases, with 21 bases left between them. The V gene's germline CDR1 is MDHEN and CDR2 SYDVKM.